The rows below give T cell receptor beta chains drawn from one sample of a study of cytomegalovirus exposure and HLA in healthy donors. Libraries were prepared by immunoSEQ multiplex PCR; TCRdb keeps only in-frame clonotypes and omits some of them. This table holds roughly 75,000 clones, around 81% found once. Specimen: PBMCs. The origin of the receptors is a man younger than 40 in good health and CMV-seronegative. Each CDR3 is given with its conserved first and last residue. Each record gives: V gene, J gene, D gene, clone size, CDR3 protein, CDR3 DNA. D genes are given only for firm matches. Expanded clones get a size class; other rows say once, few or many, or leave the size out.

TRBV7-6	TRBJ2-3	-	-	CASSGGRSSSTDTQYF	TGTGCCAGCAGCGGAGGGCGGTCGTCAAGCACAGATACGCAGTATTTT
TRBV27	TRBJ2-7	-	-	CASSSRDTNSYEQYF	TGTGCCAGCAGTTCCCGGGACACCAACTCCTACGAGCAGTACTTC
TRBV7-2	TRBJ2-1	TRBD2	-	CASSLGGGLYNEQFF	TGTGCCAGCAGCTTAGGGGGGGGACTCTACAATGAGCAGTTCTTC
TRBV5-4	TRBJ2-2	TRBD1	-	CASSPPGTGGATGELFF	TGTGCCAGCAGCCCCCCCGGGACAGGGGGCGCGACCGGGGAGCTGTTTTTT
TRBV5-6	TRBJ1-2	TRBD1	-	CASSRDRSYGYTF	TGTGCCAGCAGCAGGGACAGAAGCTATGGCTACACCTTC
TRBV18	TRBJ2-7	-	once	CASSPTPTAGEQYF	TGTGCCAGCTCACCAACCCCCACCGCGGGCGAGCAGTACTTC
TRBV29-1	TRBJ2-7	TRBD1	once	CSVGPLQGKYEQYF	TGCAGCGTTGGTCCCCTACAGGGGAAATACGAGCAGTACTTC
TRBV6-1	TRBJ1-1	-	once	CASRQTDLNTEAFF	TGTGCCAGCAGGCAGACAGATCTGAACACTGAAGCTTTCTTT
TRBV5-1	TRBJ1-4	TRBD1	-	CASSLAGGDEKLFF	TGCGCCAGCAGCTTGGCAGGGGGAGATGAAAAACTGTTTTTT
TRBV30	TRBJ2-7	TRBD1	-	CAWSVLGTGNEQYF	TGTGCCTGGAGTGTACTCGGGACAGGAAACGAGCAGTACTTC
TRBV9	TRBJ2-4	TRBD1	-	CASSRPGQGNIQYF	TGTGCCAGCAGCAGACCGGGACAGGGAAACATTCAGTACTTC
TRBV19	TRBJ1-5	-	-	CASQLNSNSNQPQHF	TGTGCTTCACAATTAAACAGTAATAGCAATCAGCCCCAGCATTTT
TRBV14	TRBJ2-7	-	-	CASSQGGERYF	TGTGCCAGCAGCCAGGGCGGGGAGAGGTACTTC
TRBV5-1	TRBJ2-3	-	-	CASDAGRGTDTQYF	TGCGCCAGCGACGCAGGCAGGGGTACAGATACGCAGTATTTT
TRBV7-2	TRBJ1-2	TRBD1	-	CASSLAHGTVGANYGYTF	TGTGCCAGCAGCTTAGCCCACGGGACAGTAGGAGCTAACTATGGCTACACCTTC
TRBV13	TRBJ1-2	-	few	CASSLGRGGYTF	TGTGCCAGCAGCTTAGGGCGGGGTGGCTACACCTTC
TRBV5-1	TRBJ1-4	-	-	CASKAGGATNEKLFF	TGCGCCAGCAAGGCCGGGGGTGCAACTAATGAAAAACTGTTTTTT
TRBV18	TRBJ2-2	-	-	CASSLYTGELFF	TGTGCCAGCTCCCTCTACACCGGGGAGCTGTTTTTT
TRBV7-9	TRBJ2-2	TRBD1	-	CASSLQGASGELFF	TGTGCCAGCAGCTTGCAGGGGGCGTCCGGGGAGCTGTTTTTT
TRBV6-1	TRBJ1-6	-	-	CASSEGGMGYNSPLHF	TGTGCCAGCAGTGAAGGCGGAATGGGCTATAATTCACCCCTCCACTTT
TRBV6-5	TRBJ2-1	-	-	CATGVGHLEQFF	TGTGCCACCGGAGTGGGTCACCTTGAGCAGTTCTTC
TRBV29-1	TRBJ1-1	-	-	CSVGFLAVTEAFF	TGCAGCGTTGGATTTTTGGCGGTCACTGAAGCTTTCTTT
TRBV7-9	TRBJ1-1	-	-	CAIQTGPATEAFF	TGTGCCATCCAGACAGGCCCAGCCACTGAAGCTTTCTTT
TRBV27	TRBJ2-3	TRBD1	-	CASTGQGFTDTQYF	TGTGCCAGCACCGGACAGGGGTTCACAGATACGCAGTATTTT